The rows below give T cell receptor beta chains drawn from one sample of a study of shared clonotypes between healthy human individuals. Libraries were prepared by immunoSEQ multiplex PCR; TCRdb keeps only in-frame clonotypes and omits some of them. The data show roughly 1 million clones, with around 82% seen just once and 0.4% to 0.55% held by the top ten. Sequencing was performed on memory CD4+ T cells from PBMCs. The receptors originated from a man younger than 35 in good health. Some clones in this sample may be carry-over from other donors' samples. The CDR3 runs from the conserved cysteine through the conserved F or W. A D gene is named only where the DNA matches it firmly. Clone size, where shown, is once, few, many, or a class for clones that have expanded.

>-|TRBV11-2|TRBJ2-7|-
TGTGCCAGCAGCTCCCCCTACGAGCAGTACTTC
CASSSPYEQYF
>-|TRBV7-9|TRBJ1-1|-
TGTGCCAGCAGCTTAGAACGGTTCACTGAAGCTTTCTTT
CASSLERFTEAFF
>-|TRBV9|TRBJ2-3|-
TGTGCCAGCAGCGTAGAGTCGGGAAATACGCAGTATTTT
CASSVESGNTQYF
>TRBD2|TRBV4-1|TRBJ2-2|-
TGCGCCAGCAGCGGACTAGCCCTCCCCTATGGGGAGCTGTTTTTT
CASSGLALPYGELFF
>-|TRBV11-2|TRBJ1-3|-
TGTGCCAGCAGCATGTCGAGCTCTGGAAACACCATATATTTT
CASSMSSSGNTIYF
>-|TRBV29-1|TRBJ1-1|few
TGCAGCGCTTCAAGGACACAGAACACTGAAGCTTTCTTT
CSASRTQNTEAFF
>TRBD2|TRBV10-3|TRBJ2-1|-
TGTGCCATCAGTGAAAGGACTAGCCCCAATGAGCAGTTCTTC
CAISERTSPNEQFF
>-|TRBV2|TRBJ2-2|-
TGTGCCAGCAGTGAAGCATCCAGGGTCAGCACCGGGGAGCTGTTTTTT
CASSEASRVSTGELFF
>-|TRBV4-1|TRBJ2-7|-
TGCGCCAGCAGCCCCATGGGCCAGGGGGGACCCTACGAGCAGTACTTC
CASSPMGQGGPYEQYF
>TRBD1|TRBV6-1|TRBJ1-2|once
TGTGCCAGCCGGGACAGGGACTATGGCTACACCTTC
CASRDRDYGYTF
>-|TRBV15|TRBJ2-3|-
TGTGCCACCAGCAGGGCCTCTAGCACAGATACGCAGTATTTT
CATSRASSTDTQYF
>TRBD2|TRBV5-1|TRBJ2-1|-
TGCGCCAGCAGCTCCCCTTCTCCGGGACTAGCGGGAAATGAGCAGTTCTTC
CASSSPSPGLAGNEQFF
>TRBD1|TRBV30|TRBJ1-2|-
TGTGCCAGCAGACAGGGTGATCGGTATGGCTACACCTTC
CASRQGDRYGYTF
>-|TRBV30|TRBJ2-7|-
TGTGCCTGGAGGCGGACGGGGGTTAACTACGAGCAGTACTTC
CAWRRTGVNYEQYF
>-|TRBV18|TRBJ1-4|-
TGTGCCAGCTCCCCCGCAACTAATGAAAAACTGTTTTTT
CASSPATNEKLFF
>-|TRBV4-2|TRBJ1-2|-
TGTGCCAGCAGCCTTAGTGCTAACTATGGCTACACCTTC
CASSLSANYGYTF
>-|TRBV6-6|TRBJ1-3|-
TGTGCCAGCAGTAGAGGGGCCGATGGAAACACCATATATTTT
CASSRGADGNTIYF
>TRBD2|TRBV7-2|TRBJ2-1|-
TGTGCCAGCAGATCGGGGAGCGGGAGAACCAATGAGCAGTTCTTC
CASRSGSGRTNEQFF
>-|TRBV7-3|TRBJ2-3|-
TGTGCCAGCAGCTTATATGATTCACGAGGGGGGCGTCCAGATACGCAGTATTTT
CASSLYDSRGGRPDTQYF
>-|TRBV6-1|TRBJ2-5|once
TGTGCCAGCAGTGCGGCCTCAAGAACAGAGACCCAGTACTTC
CASSAASRTETQYF
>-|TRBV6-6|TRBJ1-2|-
TGTGCCAGCACGAACAGGGATGGCTACACCTTC
CASTNRDGYTF
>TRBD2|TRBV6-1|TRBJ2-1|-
TGTGCCAGCAGGATACCGGGACTAGTGATAAATGAGCAGTTCTTC
CASRIPGLVINEQFF